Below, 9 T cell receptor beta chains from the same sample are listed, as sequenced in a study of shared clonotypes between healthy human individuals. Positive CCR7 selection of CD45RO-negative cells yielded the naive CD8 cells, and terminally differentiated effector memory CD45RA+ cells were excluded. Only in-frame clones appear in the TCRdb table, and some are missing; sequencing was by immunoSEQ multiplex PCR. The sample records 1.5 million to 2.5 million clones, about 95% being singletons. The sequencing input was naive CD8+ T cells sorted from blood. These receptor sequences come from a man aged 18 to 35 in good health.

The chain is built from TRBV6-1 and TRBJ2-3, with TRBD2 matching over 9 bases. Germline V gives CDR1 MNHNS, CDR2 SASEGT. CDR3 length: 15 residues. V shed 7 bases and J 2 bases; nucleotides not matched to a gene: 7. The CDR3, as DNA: TGTGCCAGCAACCCGACTAGCGGATACACAGATACGCAGTATTTT. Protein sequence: CASNPTSGYTDTQYF.

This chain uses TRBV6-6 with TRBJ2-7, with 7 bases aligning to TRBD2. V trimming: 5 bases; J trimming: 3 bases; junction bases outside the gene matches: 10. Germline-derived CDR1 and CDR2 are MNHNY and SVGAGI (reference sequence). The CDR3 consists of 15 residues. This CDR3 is CASSDPGEGSYEQYF. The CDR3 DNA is TGTGCCAGCAGTGACCCCGGGGAGGGGAGCTACGAGCAGTACTTC.

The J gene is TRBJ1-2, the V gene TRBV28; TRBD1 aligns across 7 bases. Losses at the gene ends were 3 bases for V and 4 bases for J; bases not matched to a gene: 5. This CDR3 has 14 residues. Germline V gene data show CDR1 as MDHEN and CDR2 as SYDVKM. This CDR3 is CASSLSAGGYGYTF. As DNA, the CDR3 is TGTGCCAGCAGTTTGTCTGCAGGGGGCTATGGCTACACCTTC.

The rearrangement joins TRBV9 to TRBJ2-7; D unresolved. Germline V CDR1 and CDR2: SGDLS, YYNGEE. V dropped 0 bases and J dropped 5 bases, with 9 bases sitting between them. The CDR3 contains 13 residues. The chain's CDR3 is CASSVGVLHEQYF. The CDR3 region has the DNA TGTGCCAGCAGCGTAGGGGTACTCCACGAGCAGTACTTC.

CDR3 DNA: TGTGCCAGCAGCCCTCCTAATCGGGCCGGGGAGCTGTTTTTT. As protein: CASSPPNRAGELFF. The chain uses TRBV25-1 and TRBJ2-2; D is undetermined. There are 14 residues in the CDR3. Germline values: CDR1 MGHDK, CDR2 SYGVNS. The V end was cut by 6 bases, the J end by 6 bases, with 14 bases between.

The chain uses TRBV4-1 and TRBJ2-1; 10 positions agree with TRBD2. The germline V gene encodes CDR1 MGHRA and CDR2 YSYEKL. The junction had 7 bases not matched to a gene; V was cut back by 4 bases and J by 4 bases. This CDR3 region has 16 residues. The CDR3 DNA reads TGCGCCAGCAGCCTATACCAGGGACTAGCGTACAATGAGCAGTTCTTC. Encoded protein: CASSLYQGLAYNEQFF.

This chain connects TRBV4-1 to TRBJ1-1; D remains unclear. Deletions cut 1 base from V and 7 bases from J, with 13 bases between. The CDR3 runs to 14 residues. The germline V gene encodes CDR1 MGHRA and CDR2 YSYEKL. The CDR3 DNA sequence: TGCGCCAGCAGCCAAGCGGTGCAGGCGATTGAAGCTTTCTTT. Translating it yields CASSQAVQAIEAFF.

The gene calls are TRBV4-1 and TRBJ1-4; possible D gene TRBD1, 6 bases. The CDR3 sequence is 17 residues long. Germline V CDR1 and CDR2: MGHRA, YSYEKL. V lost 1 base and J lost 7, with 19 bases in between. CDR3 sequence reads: CASSQGTTGRPGEKLFF. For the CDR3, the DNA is TGCGCCAGCAGCCAAGGTACGACAGGAAGGCCAGGTGAAAAACTGTTTTTT.

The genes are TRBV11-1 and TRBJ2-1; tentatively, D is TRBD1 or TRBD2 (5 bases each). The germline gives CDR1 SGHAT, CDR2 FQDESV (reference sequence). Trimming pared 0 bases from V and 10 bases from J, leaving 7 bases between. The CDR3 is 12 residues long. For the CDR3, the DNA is TGTGCCAGCAGCTTAGCGGGGGAGGAGCAGTTCTTC. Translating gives CASSLAGEEQFF.